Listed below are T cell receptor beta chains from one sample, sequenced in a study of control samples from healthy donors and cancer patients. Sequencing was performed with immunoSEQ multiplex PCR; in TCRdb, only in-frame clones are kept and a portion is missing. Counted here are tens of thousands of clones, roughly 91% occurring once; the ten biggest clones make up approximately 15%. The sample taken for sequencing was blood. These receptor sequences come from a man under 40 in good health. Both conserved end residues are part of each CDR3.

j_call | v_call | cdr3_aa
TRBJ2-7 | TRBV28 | CASSSKYEQYF
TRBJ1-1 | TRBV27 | CASSFVGRANTEAFF
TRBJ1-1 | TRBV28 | CASRSGGSSTEAFF
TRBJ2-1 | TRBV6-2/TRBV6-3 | CASSYPQGAQHEQFF
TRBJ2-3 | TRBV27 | CASSQIRTDTDTQYF
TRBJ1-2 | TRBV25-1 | CASSVTFGGYTF
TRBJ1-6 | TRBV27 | CASSLSIRQGARVGSPLHF
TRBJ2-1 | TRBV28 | CASSLSDTGNEQFF
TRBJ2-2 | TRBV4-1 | CASSQEGNKNTGELFF
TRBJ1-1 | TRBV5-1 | CASNPSPGNTEAFF
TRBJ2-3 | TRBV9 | CASTGTSGTRLADTQYF
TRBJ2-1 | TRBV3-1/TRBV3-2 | CASSQDLAGAPPIF
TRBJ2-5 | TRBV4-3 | CASSQDVGLGDQETQYF
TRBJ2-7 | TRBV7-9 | CASSGFGRTSYEQYF
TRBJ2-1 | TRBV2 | CASSGAPSEYSYNEQFF
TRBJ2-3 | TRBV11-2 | CASSPLRLAVADTQYF
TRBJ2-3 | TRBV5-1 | CASSSLSTDTQYF
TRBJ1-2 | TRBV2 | CASSVLTGGGGYTF
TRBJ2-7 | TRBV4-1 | CASSQGGVGSLSYEQYF
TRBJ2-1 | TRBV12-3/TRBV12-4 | CASSSLGEQFF
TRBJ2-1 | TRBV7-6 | CASSLARQDLTEQFF
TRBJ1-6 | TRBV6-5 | CASSYTQGARSPLHF
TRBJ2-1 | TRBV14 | CASSQNLGLAGEVDEQFF
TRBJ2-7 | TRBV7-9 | CASRAGGTYEQYF
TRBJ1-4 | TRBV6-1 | CASSEIGRRATNEKLFF
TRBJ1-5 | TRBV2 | CASSVPFQPQHF
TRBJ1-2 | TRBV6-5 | CASSYSRGDGYTF
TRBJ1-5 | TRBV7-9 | CASSLGTGSNQPQHF
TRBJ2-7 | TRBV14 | CASSQSPATYEQYF
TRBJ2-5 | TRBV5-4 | CASSLVLRSGLAGGETQYF
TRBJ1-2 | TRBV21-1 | CASIPTGIAYGYTF
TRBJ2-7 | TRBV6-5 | CASRASGGGYEQYF
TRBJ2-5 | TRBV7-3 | CASSSYAGQETQYF
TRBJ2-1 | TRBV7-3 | CASSFYLNNEQFF
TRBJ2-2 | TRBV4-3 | CASSQIAGELFF
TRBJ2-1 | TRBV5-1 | CASSSDRVPFF
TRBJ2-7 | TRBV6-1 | CASSEVGGPYEQYF
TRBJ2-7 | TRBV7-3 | CASSFLVREQYF
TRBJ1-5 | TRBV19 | CASSRGQGPQPQHF
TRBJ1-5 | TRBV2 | CASSKDRAVNQPQHF
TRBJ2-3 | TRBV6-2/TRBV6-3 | CASSYFLGTSGSDTQYF
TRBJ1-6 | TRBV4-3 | CASSQEVWGSSPLHF
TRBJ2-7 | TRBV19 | CASSSVGSGVYEQYF
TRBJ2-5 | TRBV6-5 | CASSYSGQGMETQYF
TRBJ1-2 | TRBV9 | CASSVEPHGTGGVDKYGYTF
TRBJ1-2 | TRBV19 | CASSISPYGYTF
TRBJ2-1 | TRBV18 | CASSPTGSREWKQFF
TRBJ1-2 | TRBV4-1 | CASSQGVDRGPLNYGYTF
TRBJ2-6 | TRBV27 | CASSLDRVFSSGANVLTF
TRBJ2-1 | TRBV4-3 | CASSQEQYNEQFF
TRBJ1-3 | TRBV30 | CAWRGVIPGNTIYF
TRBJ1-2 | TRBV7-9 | CASSGMTATNNYGYTF
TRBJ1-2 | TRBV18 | CASSPTGQGNYGYTF
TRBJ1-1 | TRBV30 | CAWWAGSEAFF
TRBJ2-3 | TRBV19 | CASSIGRTSGGATDTQYF
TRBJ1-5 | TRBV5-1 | CASSLNTGDQPQHF
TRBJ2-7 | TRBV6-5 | CASSNRHRPSYEQYF
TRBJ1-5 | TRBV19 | CASSRDRYQPQHF